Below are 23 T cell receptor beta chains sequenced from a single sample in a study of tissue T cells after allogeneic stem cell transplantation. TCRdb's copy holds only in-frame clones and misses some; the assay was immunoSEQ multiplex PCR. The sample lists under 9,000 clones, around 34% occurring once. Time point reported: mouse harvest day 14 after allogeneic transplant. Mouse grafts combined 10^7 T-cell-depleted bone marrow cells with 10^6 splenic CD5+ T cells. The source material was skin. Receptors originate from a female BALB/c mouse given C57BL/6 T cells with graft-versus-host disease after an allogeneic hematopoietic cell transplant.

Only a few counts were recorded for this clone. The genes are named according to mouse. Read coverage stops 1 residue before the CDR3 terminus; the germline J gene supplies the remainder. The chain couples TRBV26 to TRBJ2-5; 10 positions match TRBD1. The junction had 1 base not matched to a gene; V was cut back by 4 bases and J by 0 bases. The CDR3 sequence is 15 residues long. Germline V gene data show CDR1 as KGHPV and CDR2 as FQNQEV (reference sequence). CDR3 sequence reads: CASSRTGGNQDTQYF. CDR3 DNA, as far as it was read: TGTGCCAGCAGTCGGACAGGGGGGAACCAAGACACCCAGTAC.

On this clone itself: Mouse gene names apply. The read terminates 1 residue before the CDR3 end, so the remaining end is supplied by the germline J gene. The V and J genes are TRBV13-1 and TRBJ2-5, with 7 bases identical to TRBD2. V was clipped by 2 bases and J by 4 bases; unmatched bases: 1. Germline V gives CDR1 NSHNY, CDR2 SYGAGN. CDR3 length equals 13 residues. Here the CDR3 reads CASSEDWEDTQYF. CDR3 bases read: TGTGCCAGCAGTGAAGACTGGGAAGACACCCAGTAC.

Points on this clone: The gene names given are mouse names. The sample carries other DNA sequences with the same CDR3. CDR3 in amino acids: CASSQDRQDTQYF. The covered CDR3 bases are TGTGCCAGCAGCCAAGACCGGCAAGACACCCAGTAC. This rearrangement joins TRBV5 to TRBJ2-5; D remains ambiguous. The sequenced fragment ends 1 residue before the CDR3 boundary, so the rest is inferred from the germline J gene. Per the germline V gene, CDR1 is LGHNA and CDR2 is YNLKQL (reference sequence). Deletions cut 0 bases from V and 3 bases from J, with 4 bases between. This CDR3 spans 13 amino acids.

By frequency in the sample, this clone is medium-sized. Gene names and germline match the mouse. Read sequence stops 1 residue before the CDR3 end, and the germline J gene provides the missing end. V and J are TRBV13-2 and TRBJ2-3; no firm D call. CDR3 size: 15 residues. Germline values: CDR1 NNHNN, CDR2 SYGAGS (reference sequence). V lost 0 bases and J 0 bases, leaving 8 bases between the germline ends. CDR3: CASGDAGNSAETLYF. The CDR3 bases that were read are TGTGCCAGCGGTGATGCAGGCAATAGTGCAGAAACGCTGTAT.

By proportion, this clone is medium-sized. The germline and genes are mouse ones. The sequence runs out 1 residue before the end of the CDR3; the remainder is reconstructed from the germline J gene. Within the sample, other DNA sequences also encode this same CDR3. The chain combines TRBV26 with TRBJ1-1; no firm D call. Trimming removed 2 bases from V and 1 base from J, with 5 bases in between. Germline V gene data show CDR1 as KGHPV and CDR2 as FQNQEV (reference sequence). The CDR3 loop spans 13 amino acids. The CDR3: CASSLTGNTEVFF. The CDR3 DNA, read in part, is TGTGCCAGCAGTCTGACGGGAAACACAGAAGTCTTC.

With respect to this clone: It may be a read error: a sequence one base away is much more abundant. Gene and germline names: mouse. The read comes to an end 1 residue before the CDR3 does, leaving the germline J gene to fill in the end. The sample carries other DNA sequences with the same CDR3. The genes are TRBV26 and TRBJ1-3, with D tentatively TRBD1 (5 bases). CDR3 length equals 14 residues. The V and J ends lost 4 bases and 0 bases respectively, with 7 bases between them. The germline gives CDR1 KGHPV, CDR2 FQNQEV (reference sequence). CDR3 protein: CASSPGNSGNTLYF. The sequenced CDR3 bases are TGTGCCAGCAGTCCAGGGAATTCTGGAAATACGCTCTAT.

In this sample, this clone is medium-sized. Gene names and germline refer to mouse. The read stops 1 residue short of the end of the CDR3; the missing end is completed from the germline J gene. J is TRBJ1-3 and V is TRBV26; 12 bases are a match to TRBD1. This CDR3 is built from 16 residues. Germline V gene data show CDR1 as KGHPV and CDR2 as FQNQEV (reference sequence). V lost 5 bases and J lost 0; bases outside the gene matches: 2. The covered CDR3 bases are TGTGCCAGCAGTAGGGACAGGGGGCTTTCTGGAAATACGCTCTAT. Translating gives CASSRDRGLSGNTLY. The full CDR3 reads CASSRDRGLSGNTLYF.

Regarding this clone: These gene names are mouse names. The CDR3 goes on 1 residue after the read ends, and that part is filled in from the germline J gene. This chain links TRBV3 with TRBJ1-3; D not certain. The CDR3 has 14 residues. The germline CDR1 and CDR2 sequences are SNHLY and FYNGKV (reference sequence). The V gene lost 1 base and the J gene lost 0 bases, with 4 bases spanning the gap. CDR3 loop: CASSLDSSGNTLYF. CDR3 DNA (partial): TGTGCCAGCAGCTTAGACAGTTCTGGAAATACGCTCTAT.

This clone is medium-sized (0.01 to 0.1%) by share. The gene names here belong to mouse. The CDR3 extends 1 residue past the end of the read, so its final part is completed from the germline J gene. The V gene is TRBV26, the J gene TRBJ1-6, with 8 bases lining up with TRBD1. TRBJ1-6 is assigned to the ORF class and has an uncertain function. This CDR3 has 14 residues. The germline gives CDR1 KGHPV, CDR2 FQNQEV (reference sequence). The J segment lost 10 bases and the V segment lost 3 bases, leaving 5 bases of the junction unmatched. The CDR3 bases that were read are TGTGCCAGCAGTCTTGCACAGGGGGGGTCGCCCCTCTAC. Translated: CASSLAQGGSPLY. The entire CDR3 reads CASSLAQGGSPLYF.

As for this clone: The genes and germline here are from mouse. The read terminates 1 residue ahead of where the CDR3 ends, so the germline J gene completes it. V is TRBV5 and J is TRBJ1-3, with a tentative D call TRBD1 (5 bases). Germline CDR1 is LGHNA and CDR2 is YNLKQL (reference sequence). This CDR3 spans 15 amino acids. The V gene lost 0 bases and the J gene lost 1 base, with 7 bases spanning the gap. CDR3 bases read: TGTGCCAGCAGCCAAGAGTGGACATCTGGAAATACGCTCTAT. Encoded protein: CASSQEWTSGNTLY. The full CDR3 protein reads CASSQEWTSGNTLYF.

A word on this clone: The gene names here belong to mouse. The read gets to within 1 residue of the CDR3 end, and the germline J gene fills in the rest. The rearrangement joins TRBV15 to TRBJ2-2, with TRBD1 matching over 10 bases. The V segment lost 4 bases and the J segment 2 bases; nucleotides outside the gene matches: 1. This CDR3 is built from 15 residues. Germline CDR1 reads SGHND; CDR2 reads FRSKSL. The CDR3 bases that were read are TGTGCCAGCAGTTGGACAGGGGGGAACACCGGGCAGCTCTAC. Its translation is CASSWTGGNTGQLY. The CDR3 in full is CASSWTGGNTGQLYF.

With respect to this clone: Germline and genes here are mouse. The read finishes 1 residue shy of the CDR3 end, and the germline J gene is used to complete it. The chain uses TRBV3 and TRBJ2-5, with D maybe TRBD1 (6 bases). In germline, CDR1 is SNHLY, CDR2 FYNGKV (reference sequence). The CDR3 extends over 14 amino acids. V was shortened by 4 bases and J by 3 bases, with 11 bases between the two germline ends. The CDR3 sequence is CASSSRDIQDTQYF. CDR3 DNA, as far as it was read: TGTGCCAGCAGCTCCCGGGACATACAAGACACCCAGTAC.

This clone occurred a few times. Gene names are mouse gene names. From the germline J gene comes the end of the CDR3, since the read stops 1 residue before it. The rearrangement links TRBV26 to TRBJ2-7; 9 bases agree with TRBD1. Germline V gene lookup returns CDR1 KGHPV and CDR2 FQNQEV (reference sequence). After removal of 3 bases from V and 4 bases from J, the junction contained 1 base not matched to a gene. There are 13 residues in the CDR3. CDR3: CASSLGTGYEQYF. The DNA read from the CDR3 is TGTGCCAGCAGTCTAGGGACAGGGTATGAACAGTAC.

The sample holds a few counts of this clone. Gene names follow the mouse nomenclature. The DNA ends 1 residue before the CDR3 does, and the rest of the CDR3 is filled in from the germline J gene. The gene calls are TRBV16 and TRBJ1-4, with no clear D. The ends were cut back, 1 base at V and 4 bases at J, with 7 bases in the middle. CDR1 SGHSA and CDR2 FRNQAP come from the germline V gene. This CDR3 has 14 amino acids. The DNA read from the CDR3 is TGTGCAAGCAGCTTAGGGCAGCACAACGAAAGATTATTT. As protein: CASSLGQHNERLF. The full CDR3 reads CASSLGQHNERLFF.

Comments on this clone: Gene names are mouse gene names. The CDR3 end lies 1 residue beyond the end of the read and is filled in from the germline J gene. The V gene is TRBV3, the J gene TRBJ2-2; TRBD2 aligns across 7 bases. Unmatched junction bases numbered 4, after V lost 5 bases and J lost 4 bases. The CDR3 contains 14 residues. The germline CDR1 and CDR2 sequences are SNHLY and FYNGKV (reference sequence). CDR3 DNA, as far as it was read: TGTGCCAGCAGCCGGGGGGGGGTCACCGGGCAGCTCTAC. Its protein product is CASSRGGVTGQLY. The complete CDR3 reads CASSRGGVTGQLYF.

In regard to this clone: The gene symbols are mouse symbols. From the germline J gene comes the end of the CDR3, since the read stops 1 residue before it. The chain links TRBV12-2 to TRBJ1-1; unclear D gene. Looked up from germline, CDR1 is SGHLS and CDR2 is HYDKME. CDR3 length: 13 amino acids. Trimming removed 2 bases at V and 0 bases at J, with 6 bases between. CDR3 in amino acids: CASSPRQNTEVFF. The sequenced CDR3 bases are TGTGCCAGCTCTCCCAGACAGAACACAGAAGTCTTC.

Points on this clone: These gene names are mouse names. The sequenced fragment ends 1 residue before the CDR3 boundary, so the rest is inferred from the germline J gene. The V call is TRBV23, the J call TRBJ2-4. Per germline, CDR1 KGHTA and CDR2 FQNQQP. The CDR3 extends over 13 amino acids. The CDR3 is CSSSPGVQNTLYF. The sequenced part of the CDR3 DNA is TGCTCCAGCAGTCCCGGGGTGCAAAACACCTTGTAC.

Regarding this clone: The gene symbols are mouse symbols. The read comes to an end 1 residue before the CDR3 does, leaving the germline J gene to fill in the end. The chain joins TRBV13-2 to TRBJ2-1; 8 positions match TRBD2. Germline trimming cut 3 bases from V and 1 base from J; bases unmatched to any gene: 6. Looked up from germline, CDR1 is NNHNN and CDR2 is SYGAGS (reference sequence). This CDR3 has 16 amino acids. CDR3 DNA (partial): TGTGCCAGCGGTGTAGCCTGGGGGGCGAACTATGCTGAGCAGTTC. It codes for CASGVAWGANYAEQF. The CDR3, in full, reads CASGVAWGANYAEQFF.

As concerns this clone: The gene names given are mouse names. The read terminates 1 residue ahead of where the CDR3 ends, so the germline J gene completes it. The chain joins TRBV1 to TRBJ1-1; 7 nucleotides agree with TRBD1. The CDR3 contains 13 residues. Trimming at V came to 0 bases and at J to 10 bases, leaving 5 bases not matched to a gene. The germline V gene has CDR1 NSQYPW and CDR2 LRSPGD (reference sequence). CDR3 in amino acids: CTCSADLAGGVFF. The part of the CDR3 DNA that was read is TGCACCTGCAGTGCAGATTTGGCAGGGGGAGTCTTC.

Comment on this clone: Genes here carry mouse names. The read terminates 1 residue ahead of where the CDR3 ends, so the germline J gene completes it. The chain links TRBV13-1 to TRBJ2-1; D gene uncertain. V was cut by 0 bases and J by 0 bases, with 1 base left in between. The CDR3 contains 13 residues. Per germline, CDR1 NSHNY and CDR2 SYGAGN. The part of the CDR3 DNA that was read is TGTGCCAGCAGTGATGATAACTATGCTGAGCAGTTC. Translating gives CASSDDNYAEQF. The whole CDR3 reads CASSDDNYAEQFF.

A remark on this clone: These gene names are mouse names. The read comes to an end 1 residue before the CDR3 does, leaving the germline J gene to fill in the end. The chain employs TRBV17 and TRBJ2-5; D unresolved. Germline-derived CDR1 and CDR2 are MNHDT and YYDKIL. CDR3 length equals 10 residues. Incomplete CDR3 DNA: TGTGCGTCTGGACAAGACACCCAGTAC. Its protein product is CASGQDTQY. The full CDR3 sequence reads CASGQDTQYF.

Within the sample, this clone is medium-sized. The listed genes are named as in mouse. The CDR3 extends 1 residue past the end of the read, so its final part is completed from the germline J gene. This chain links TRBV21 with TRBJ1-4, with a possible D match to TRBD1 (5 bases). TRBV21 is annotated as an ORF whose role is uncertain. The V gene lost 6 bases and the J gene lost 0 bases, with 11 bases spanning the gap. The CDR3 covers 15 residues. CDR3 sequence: CASRQDSISNERLFF. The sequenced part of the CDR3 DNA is TGTGCTAGCAGACAAGACAGTATTTCCAACGAAAGATTATTT.

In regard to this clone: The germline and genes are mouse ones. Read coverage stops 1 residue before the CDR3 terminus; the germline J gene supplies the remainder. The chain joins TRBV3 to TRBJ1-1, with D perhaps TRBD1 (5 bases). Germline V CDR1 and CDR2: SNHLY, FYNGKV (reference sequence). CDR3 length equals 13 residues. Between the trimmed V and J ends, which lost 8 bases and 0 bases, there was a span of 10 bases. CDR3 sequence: CASLRGSNTEVFF. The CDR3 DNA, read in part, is TGTGCCAGCCTAAGGGGCTCAAACACAGAAGTCTTC.